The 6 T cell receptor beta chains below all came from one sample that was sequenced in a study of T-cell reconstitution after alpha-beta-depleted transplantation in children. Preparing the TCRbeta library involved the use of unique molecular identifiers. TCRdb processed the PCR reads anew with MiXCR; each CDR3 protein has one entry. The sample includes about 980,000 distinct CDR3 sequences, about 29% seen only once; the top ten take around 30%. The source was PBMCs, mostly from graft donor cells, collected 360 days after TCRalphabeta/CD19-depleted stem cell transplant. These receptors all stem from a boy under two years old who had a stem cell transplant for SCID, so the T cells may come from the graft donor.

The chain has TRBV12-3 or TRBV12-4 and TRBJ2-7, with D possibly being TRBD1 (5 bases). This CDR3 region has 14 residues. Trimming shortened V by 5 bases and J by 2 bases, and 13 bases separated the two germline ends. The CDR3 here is CASSPGHTTYEQYF. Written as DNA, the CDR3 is TGTGCCAGCAGTCCCGGACATACAACCTACGAGCAGTACTTC.

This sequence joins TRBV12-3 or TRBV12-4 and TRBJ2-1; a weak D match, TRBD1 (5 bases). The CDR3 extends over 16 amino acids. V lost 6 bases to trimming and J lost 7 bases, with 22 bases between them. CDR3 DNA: TGTGCCAGCAGAGCCCGCGTAGGGGCGCAAGGGAATGAGCAGTTCTTC. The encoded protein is CASRARVGAQGNEQFF.

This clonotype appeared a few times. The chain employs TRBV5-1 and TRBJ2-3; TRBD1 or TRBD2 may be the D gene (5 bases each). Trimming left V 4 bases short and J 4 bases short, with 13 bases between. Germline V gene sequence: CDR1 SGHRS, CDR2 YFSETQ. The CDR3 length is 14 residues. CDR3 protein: CASSRDLPADTQYF. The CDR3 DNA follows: TGCGCCAGCAGCCGGGACCTACCCGCAGATACGCAGTATTTT.

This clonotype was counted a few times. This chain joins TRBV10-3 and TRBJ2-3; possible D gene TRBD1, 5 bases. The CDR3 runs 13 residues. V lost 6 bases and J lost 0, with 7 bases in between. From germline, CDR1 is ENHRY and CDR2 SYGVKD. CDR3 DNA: TGTGCCATCAGGGACACTAGCACAGATACGCAGTATTTT. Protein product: CAIRDTSTDTQYF.

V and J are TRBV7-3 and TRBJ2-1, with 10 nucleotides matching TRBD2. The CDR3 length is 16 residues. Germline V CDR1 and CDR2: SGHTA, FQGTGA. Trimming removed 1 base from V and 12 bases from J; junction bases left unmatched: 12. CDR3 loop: CASSLKPMASGGPQFF. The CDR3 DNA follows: TGTGCCAGCAGCTTAAAGCCCATGGCTAGCGGGGGCCCGCAGTTCTTC.

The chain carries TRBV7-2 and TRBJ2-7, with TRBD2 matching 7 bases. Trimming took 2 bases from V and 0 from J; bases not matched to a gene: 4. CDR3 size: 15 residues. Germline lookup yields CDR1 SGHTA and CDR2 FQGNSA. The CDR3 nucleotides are TGTGCCAGCAGCTTATTCGGGGGGACCTCCTACGAGCAGTACTTC. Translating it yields CASSLFGGTSYEQYF. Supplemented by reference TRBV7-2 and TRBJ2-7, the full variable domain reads GAGVSQSPSNKVTEKGKDVELRCDPISGHTALYWYRQSLGQGLEFLIYFQGNSAPDKSGLPSDRFSAERTGGSVSTLTIQRTQQEDSAVYLCASSLFGGTSYEQYFGPGTRLTVT.